The clone carrying this T cell receptor (beta chain) is a singleton in its sample. The record originates from a study of T cells in localized non-small cell lung cancer. The germline CDR1 and CDR2 sequences are MGHDK and SYGVNS. The CDR3 covers 14 residues. V gave up 3 bases and J gave up 4 bases; unmatched junction bases: 4. Profiling relied on immunoSEQ multiplex PCR, and the TCRdb table lists in-frame clones only, not all of them. The data contain fewer than 20,000 clones, 70% to 90% of them singletons. This chain joins TRBV25-1 and TRBJ2-5; 8 positions agree with TRBD2. The specimen comprised peripheral blood, sampled before any cancer treatment. This clonotype was obtained from a male donor older than 55 with stage I lung adenocarcinoma. CDR3 sequence: CASSDPLAGETQYF. Written as DNA, the CDR3 is TGTGCCAGCAGTGACCCCCTAGCGGGAGAGACCCAGTACTTC. The full variable domain, completed using reference TRBV25-1 and TRBJ2-5, is EADIYQTPRYLVIGTGKKITLECSQTMGHDKMYWYQQDPGMELHLIHYSYGVNSTEKGDLSSESTVSRIRTEHFPLTLESARPSHTSQYLCASSDPLAGETQYFGPGTRLLVL.